This T cell receptor (beta chain) is drawn from a study of OX40 agonist ivuxolimab in advanced cancers. The study in broad terms: Ivuxolimab was a fully human IgG2 agonistic monoclonal antibody targeting the costimulatory receptor OX40 (CD134). Intravenous ivuxolimab was administered to patients every 2 weeks at six dose levels: 0.01, 0.1, 0.3, 1.5, 3 and 10 mg/kg. Of the roughly 52 dose-escalation patients, hepatocellular carcinoma was present in about 20, melanoma in approximately 15, renal cell carcinoma in 9 and head and neck cancer in 9. In the dose-escalation cohort, around four fifths of patients were male, and the mean age was around 60 years with a range of roughly 23 to 79. Patients were allowed to have had prior anti-PD-1, anti-PD-L1 or anti-CTLA-4 therapy, and less than 45% of the dose-escalation patients had previously received checkpoint inhibitors. Partial responses occurred in three dose-escalation patients, of whom one had hepatocellular carcinoma and two had cutaneous melanoma. The purpose of peripheral TCRbeta sequencing was to test whether ivuxolimab changed TCR sequence diversity and led to clonal T-cell expansion. The paper describes the monotherapy dose-escalation part (N = 52 patients) of the phase I trial of ivuxolimab.

Regarding this clone: It lacks a known antigen. No much larger clone exists at a distance of one base, and base qualities are not known.

The CDR3 holds 15 amino acids from the cysteine to the phenylalanine. The entry retains the CDR3 DNA only, 45 bases that are in frame from base 1. Sequences MNHEY (CDR1) and SMNVEV (CDR2) are obtained from the germline V gene (reference sequence). V sheds 3 bases and J sheds 3 bases, leaving 15 bases between their ends. To sequence the TCRbeta CDR3 region, genomic DNA was isolated from the sorted cells. The immunoSEQ Assay was used to sequence the TCRbeta CDR3 regions. Entries here come from immuneACCESS through TCRdb and include only in-frame sequences with V and J called. Some clones fail to appear in such tables; in the studies checked, an unresolved V gene covers under half of the shortfall, and the cause of the remainder is unknown. The sample contains 70,000 or so clones, about four fifths of them found a single time. The ten biggest clones cover about 1.2% of the sample. What the authors observed across the whole study: In the 0.1-3.0 mg/kg groups, partial responders had among the lowest normalized peripheral clonal expansion, particularly in CD8+ T cells. Low levels of normalized T-cell clonal expansion were also shown by some nonresponding patients. Antigen specificity was not determined for the clonally expanded peripheral T cells. At doses from 0.1 to 3.0 mg/kg, clonal expansion was seen in both CD4+ and CD8+ blood T cells between baseline and week 6. After ivuxolimab, CD8+ T cells had more expanded clones than CD4+ T cells on average.

Patients with autoimmune disease history or receiving systemic immunosuppression were excluded from the trial. Peripheral blood for TCR sequencing was drawn from every dose cohort at baseline, at cycle 4 day 1 and at cycle 7 day 1. Samples were obtained from an open-label, multicenter, first-in-human phase I dose-escalation trial of ivuxolimab. Adults with locally advanced or metastatic melanoma, renal cell carcinoma, hepatocellular carcinoma or head and neck squamous cell carcinoma were enrolled in the trial. Before TCR sequencing, CD4+ T cells and CD8+ T cells were sorted from peripheral blood as separate populations.

The rearranged segments are TRBV27 and TRBJ2-7, with TRBD2 as a weak D call on 6 bases. This TCR was sampled from an adult with an advanced solid tumor such as melanoma, head and neck, liver or kidney cancer. Source: CD4+ or CD8+ T cells sorted from blood, taken in a trial of the OX40 agonist ivuxolimab. The CDR3 protein sequence reads: CASSFRGTANYEQYF. In nucleotides, the sequence is TGTGCCAGCAGTTTCCGTGGGACTGCTAACTACGAGCAGTACTTC.